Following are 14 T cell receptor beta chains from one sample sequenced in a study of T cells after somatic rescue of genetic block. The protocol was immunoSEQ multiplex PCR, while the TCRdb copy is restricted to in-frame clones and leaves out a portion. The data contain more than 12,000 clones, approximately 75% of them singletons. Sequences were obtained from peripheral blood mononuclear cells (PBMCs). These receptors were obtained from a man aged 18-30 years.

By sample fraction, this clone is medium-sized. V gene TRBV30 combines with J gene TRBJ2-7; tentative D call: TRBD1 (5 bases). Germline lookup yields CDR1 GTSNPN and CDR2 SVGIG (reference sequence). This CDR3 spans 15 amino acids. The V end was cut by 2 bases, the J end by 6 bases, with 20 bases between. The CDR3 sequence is CAWSPPWGPGAEQYF. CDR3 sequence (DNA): TGTGCCTGGAGTCCCCCTTGGGGCCCCGGTGCCGAGCAGTACTTC.

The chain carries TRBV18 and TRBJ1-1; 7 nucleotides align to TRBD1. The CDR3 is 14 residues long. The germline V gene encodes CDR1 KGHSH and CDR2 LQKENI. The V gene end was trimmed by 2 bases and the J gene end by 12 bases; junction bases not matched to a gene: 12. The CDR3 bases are TGTGCCAGCTCACCAAGAAACGGCAGGGGGAGAACTTTCTTT. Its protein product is CASSPRNGRGRTFF.

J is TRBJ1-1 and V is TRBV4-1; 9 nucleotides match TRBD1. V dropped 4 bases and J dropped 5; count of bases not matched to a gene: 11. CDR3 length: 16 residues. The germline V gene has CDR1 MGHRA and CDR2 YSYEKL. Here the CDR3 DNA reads TGCGCCAGCAGCCGACTTCGACAGGGGGTCAGGACTGAAGCTTTCTTT. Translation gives CASSRLRQGVRTEAFF.

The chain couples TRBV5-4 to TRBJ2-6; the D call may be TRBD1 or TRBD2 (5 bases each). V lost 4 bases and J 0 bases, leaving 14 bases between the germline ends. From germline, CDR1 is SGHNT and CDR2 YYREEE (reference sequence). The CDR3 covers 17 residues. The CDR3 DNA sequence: TGTGCCAGCAGCATGGGGGTGGGTAGCTCTGGGGCCAACGTCCTGACTTTC. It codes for CASSMGVGSSGANVLTF.

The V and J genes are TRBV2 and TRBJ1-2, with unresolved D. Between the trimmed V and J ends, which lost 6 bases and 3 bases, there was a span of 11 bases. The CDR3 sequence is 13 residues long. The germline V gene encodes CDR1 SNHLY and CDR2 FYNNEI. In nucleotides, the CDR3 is TGTGCCAGCAGCGTTAGGGAGGACTATGGCTACACCTTC. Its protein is CASSVREDYGYTF. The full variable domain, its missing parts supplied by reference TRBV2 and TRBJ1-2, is EPEVTQTPSHQVTQMGQEVILRCVPISNHLYFYWYRQILGQKVEFLVSFYNNEISEKSEIFDDQFSVERPDGSNFTLKIRSTKLEDSAMYFCASSVREDYGYTFGSGTRLTVV.

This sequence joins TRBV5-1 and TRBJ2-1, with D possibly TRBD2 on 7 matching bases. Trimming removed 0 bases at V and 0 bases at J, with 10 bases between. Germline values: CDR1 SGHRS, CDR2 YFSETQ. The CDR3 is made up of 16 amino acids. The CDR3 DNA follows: TGCGCCAGCAGCTTGGCGGGGGGCTTCTCCTACAATGAGCAGTTCTTC. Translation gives CASSLAGGFSYNEQFF.

The CDR3 loop reads CASSVDKTGYYGYTF. CDR3 in DNA: TGTGCCAGCAGCGTAGATAAAACAGGGTACTATGGCTACACCTTC. J is TRBJ1-2 and V is TRBV9; perhaps TRBD1 as D (6 bases). The CDR3 covers 15 residues. The germline V gene encodes CDR1 SGDLS and CDR2 YYNGEE. Trimming cost V 0 bases and J 3 bases, with 12 bases left between them.

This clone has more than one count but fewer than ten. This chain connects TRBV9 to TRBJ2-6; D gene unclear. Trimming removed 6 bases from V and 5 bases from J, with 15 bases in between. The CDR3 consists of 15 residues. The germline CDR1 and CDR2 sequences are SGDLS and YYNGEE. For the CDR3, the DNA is TGTGCCAGCAACTTCGACGGGTCCAGGGCCAACGTCCTGACTTTC. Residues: CASNFDGSRANVLTF.

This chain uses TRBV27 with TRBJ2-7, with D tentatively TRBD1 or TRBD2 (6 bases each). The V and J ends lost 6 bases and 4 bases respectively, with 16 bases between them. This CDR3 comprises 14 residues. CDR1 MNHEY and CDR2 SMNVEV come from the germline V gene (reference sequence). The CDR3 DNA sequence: TGTGCCAGCAGCCTAGGGGGGACACATTACGAGCAGTACTTC. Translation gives CASSLGGTHYEQYF.

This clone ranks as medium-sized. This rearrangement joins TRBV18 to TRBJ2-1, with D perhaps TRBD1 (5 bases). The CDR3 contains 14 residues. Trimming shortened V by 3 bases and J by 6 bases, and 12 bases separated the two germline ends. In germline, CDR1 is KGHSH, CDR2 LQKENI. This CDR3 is CASSPLDTGNEQFF. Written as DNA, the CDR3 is TGTGCCAGCTCACCCCTGGACACGGGCAATGAGCAGTTCTTC.

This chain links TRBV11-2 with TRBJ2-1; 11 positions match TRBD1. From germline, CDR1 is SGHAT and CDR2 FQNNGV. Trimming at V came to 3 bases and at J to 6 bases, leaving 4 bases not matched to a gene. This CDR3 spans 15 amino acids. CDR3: CASSFGQGAINEQFF. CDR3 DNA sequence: TGTGCCAGCAGCTTTGGACAGGGGGCAATCAATGAGCAGTTCTTC.

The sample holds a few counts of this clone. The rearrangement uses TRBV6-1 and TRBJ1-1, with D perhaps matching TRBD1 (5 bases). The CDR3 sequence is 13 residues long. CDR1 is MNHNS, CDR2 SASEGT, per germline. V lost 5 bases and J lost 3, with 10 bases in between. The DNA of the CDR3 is TGTGCCAGCAGTTTCCGGGGGTACACTGAAGCTTTCTTT. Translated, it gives CASSFRGYTEAFF.

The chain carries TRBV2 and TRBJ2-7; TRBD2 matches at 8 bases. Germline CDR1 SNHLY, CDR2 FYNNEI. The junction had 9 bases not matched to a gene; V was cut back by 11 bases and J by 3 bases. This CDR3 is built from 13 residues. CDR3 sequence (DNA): TGTGCCGCACGTTCTAGCGGGTACTACGAGCAGTACTTC. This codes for CAARSSGYYEQYF.

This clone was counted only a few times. The DNA of the CDR3 is TGTGCCAGCAGCTTCCCCCGGACAGGGGGGGATGGCTACACCTTC. Its translation is CASSFPRTGGDGYTF. The genes are TRBV7-2 and TRBJ1-2; 10 nucleotides agree with TRBD1. The CDR3 contains 15 residues. CDR1 SGHTA and CDR2 FQGNSA come from the germline V gene. Unmatched junction bases numbered 7, after V lost 3 bases and J lost 6 bases.